The sequence of this TCR beta chain was determined in a study of blood T cell repertoires in COVID-19. Per the study methods: Amplification of reference gene primers was used by the study to estimate nucleated cell counts. Here immunoSEQ multiplex PCR was the method, and the copy in TCRdb shows in-frame clones only, minus some. That table gives V, J and clone size, and the DNA gave D and trimming. The table lists roughly 200,000 clones, nearly 85% of them singletons. Germline V gene sequence: CDR1 SGHTA, CDR2 FQGNSA. Trimming took off 5 bases at V and 0 bases at J, with 13 bases between the two ends. The CDR3 is made up of 15 amino acids. One Seattle source followed patients from active infection through their disease course.

The chain has TRBV7-2 and TRBJ2-5, with a tentative D call TRBD2 (5 bases). This TCR came from a woman aged 30 to 39 with COVID-19, enrolled during active disease. Sequencing input: peripheral blood. This CDR3 reads CASSPWRQDQETQYF. The CDR3 DNA is TGTGCCAGCAGCCCATGGAGGCAGGACCAAGAGACCCAGTACTTC. Together with reference TRBV7-2 and TRBJ2-5, the CDR3 gives the full variable domain: GAGVSQSPSNKVTEKGKDVELRCDPISGHTALYWYRQSLGQGLEFLIYFQGNSAPDKSGLPSDRFSAERTGGSVSTLTIQRTQQEDSAVYLCASSPWRQDQETQYFGPGTRLLVL.